One and the same sample provided the 26 T cell receptor beta chains below, sequenced in a study of spatial heterogeneity in lung cancer. A single record per CDR3 protein comes from TCRdb applying MiXCR to the 5' RACE reads. The sample lists over 50,000 distinct CDR3 sequences; about 8% were seen once. Time point indicated: sample taken at primary tumor resection. The input material, whole RNA from tumor, nontumor lung or frozen PBMC, was sequenced unsorted. Sequencing used PBMCs, obtained at surgery. Receptors were obtained from a female donor with early-stage non-small cell lung cancer.

This chain uses TRBV9 with TRBJ1-6; perhaps TRBD1 as D (5 bases). This CDR3 comprises 17 residues. The V gene lost 0 bases and the J gene lost 5 bases, with 15 bases spanning the gap. Germline CDR1 SGDLS, CDR2 YYNGEE. The CDR3 loop is CASSVAPGVSDNSPLHF. CDR3 coding DNA: TGTGCCAGCAGCGTAGCTCCGGGGGTATCTGATAATTCACCCCTCCACTTT.

This clonotype was found many times. This chain links TRBV6-5 with TRBJ1-4; 7 nucleotides agree with TRBD1. V dropped 0 bases and J dropped 14; count of bases not matched to a gene: 6. CDR3 length equals 13 residues. CDR1 and CDR2 from the germline V gene are MNHEY and SVGAGI. The CDR3 spells CASSYSAGGWLFF. Written as DNA, the CDR3 is TGTGCCAGCAGTTACTCCGCAGGGGGATGGCTGTTTTTT.

The chain uses TRBV29-1 and TRBJ2-7, with 9 bases matching TRBD2. The CDR3 runs 15 residues. Losses at the gene ends were 1 base for V and 4 bases for J; bases not matched to a gene: 8. Germline assignment: CDR1 SQVTM and CDR2 ANQGSEA. The CDR3 nucleotides read TGCAGCGTTGAAGTTCTAGCGGGACACAAATACGAGCAGTACGTC. This codes for CSVEVLAGHKYEQYV.

This clonotype appeared many times. The chain links TRBV7-2 to TRBJ2-3, with D possibly matching TRBD1 (5 bases). CDR1 is SGHTA, CDR2 FQGNSA, per germline. V was pared by 1 base and J by 4 bases, with 9 bases between. The CDR3 contains 14 residues. CDR3 nucleotide sequence: TGTGCCAGCAGCTTAGGCGTGGGGCCAGATACGCAGTATTTT. Translating it yields CASSLGVGPDTQYF.

This clonotype turned up a few times. The chain carries TRBV2 and TRBJ1-6; 7 bases align to TRBD1. The ends lost 6 bases at V and 0 bases at J; junction bases unmatched: 5. Germline V gives CDR1 SNHLY, CDR2 FYNNEI. This CDR3 region has 16 residues. This CDR3 reads CASSSGDSSYNSPLHF. The CDR3 DNA reads as TGTGCCAGCAGCTCAGGGGACAGCTCCTATAATTCACCCCTCCACTTT.

This clonotype was counted a few times. The genes are TRBV7-8 and TRBJ1-4, with 8 bases identical to TRBD1. Per germline, CDR1 SGHVS and CDR2 FQNEAQ. The CDR3 is made up of 14 amino acids. Germline trimming cut 5 bases from V and 4 bases from J; bases unmatched to any gene: 3. CDR3 in amino acids: CASSRTGGNEKLFF. In DNA, the CDR3 is TGTGCCAGCAGCCGAACAGGGGGTAATGAAAAACTGTTTTTT.

At least ten counts were recorded for this clonotype. The rearrangement links TRBV27 to TRBJ2-7; D is uncertain. The V end lost 6 bases, the J end lost 7 bases, and 16 bases lay between the germline ends. The CDR3 is 13 residues long. The germline gives CDR1 MNHEY, CDR2 SMNVEV (reference sequence). In DNA form, the CDR3 reads TGTGCCAGCAGGGGTATTGCTGTTACTGAGCAGTACTTC. Translated, it gives CASRGIAVTEQYF.

Only a few counts were recorded for this clonotype. The rearrangement joins TRBV20-1 to TRBJ1-2; 10 nucleotides line up with TRBD1. The germline CDR1 and CDR2 sequences are DFQATT and SNEGSKA (reference sequence). The CDR3 consists of 13 residues. Unmatched junction bases numbered 7, after V lost 4 bases and J lost 8 bases. CDR3 sequence: CSAKGQGKPGYTF. The CDR3 DNA reads TGCAGTGCTAAGGGACAGGGGAAGCCCGGCTACACCTTC.

The chain is built from TRBV5-4 and TRBJ2-3, with D perhaps matching TRBD1 (6 bases). Trimming removed 3 bases at V and 2 bases at J, with 10 bases between. This CDR3 contains 14 residues. Germline values: CDR1 SGHNT, CDR2 YYREEE (reference sequence). CDR3 sequence reads: CASSSQGTTDTQYF. The CDR3 nucleotides are TGTGCCAGCAGCTCCCAGGGGACCACAGATACGCAGTATTTT.

This clonotype was recorded at least ten times. CDR3 bases: TGTGCCAGCAGGGGAGGGTCTAGCCGCCACAATGAGCAGTTCTTC. Translating it yields CASRGGSSRHNEQFF. The V call is TRBV6-5, the J call TRBJ2-1, with 7 positions matching TRBD2. The germline V gene has CDR1 MNHEY and CDR2 SVGAGI. The junction had 10 bases not matched to a gene; V was cut back by 6 bases and J by 5 bases. The CDR3 is 15 amino acids.

This clonotype was observed many times. In nucleotides, the CDR3 is TGTGCCAGCAGCCCGTGGGGGGCCCTCTCTAACTATGGCTACACCTTC. Protein: CASSPWGALSNYGYTF. The rearrangement joins TRBV3-1 to TRBJ1-2; D might be TRBD1 (6 bases). V was trimmed by 4 bases and J by 0 bases, leaving 15 bases between them. Germline V CDR1 and CDR2: LGHDT, YNNKEL (reference sequence). The CDR3 is 16 residues long.

This clonotype has at least ten counts. The V gene is TRBV3-1, the J gene TRBJ2-1; D gene uncertain. Germline V gene sequence: CDR1 LGHDT, CDR2 YNNKEL (reference sequence). Trimming stripped 4 bases from V and 8 bases from J, with 9 bases between. This CDR3 region has 12 residues. CDR3 sequence: CASSPLGYEQFF. In DNA, the CDR3 is TGTGCCAGCAGCCCACTCGGGTATGAGCAGTTCTTC.

This clonotype was seen many times. V is TRBV10-3 and J is TRBJ1-5, with D uncertain. Per the germline V gene, CDR1 is ENHRY and CDR2 is SYGVKD. The CDR3 runs to 13 residues. Between the trimmed V and J ends, which lost 0 bases and 11 bases, there was a span of 11 bases. This chain's CDR3 is CAISESMGVAQHF. CDR3 in DNA: TGTGCCATCAGTGAGTCGATGGGAGTGGCCCAGCATTTT.

This clonotype has a count of ten or more. The rearrangement uses TRBV30 and TRBJ1-1, with D perhaps TRBD1 (6 bases). V was pared by 4 bases and J by 4 bases, with 10 bases between. Looked up from germline, CDR1 is GTSNPN and CDR2 is SVGIG (reference sequence). The CDR3 is 12 residues long. CDR3: CAWKRGGTEAFF. CDR3 coding DNA: TGTGCCTGGAAAAGAGGGGGCACTGAAGCTTTCTTT.

This clonotype was counted many times. The chain couples TRBV20-1 to TRBJ2-7, with D uncertain. V lost 6 bases and J 4 bases, leaving 16 bases between the germline ends. The CDR3 extends over 13 amino acids. Germline loops: CDR1 DFQATT, CDR2 SNEGSKA (reference sequence). The CDR3 coding sequence is TGCAGTGCCGCCCTGGCCGGTTTTTACGAGCAGTACGTC. This sequence encodes CSAALAGFYEQYV.

This chain links TRBV28 with TRBJ2-2, with a weak D call TRBD2 (6 bases). In germline, CDR1 is MDHEN, CDR2 SYDVKM. This CDR3 is 15 amino acids long. V was shortened by 4 bases and J by 1 base, with 10 bases between the two germline ends. The CDR3 sequence: CASSSGSRNTGELFF. CDR3 DNA: TGTGCCAGCAGTTCCGGGAGCCGGAACACCGGGGAGCTGTTTTTT.

This clonotype has only one observation. A much more abundant neighbour one base away suggests this may be a read error. The chain combines TRBV12-3 or TRBV12-4 with TRBJ1-1, with TRBD1 matching over 7 bases. CDR3 length: 16 residues. The CDR3 DNA follows: TGTGCCAGCAGTCCTACGAGGGGGCATGGGAACACTGAAGCTTACTTT. Translation gives CASSPTRGHGNTEAYF.

The J gene is TRBJ1-2, the V gene TRBV5-1; no firm D call. Looked up from germline, CDR1 is SGHRS and CDR2 is YFSETQ. Trimming stripped 0 bases from V and 0 bases from J, with 9 bases between. This CDR3 contains 15 residues. The CDR3 region is CASSLEPSSNYGYTF. The CDR3 region has the DNA TGCGCCAGCAGCTTGGAACCGAGTTCTAACTATGGCTACACCTTC.

This chain uses TRBV6-6 with TRBJ2-1, with 8 positions matching TRBD2. With 0 bases clipped from V and 9 bases from J, the junction kept 7 bases outside the gene matches. There are 15 residues in the CDR3. Germline V gene sequence: CDR1 MNHNY, CDR2 SVGAGI (reference sequence). The CDR3 sequence: CASSYSPGLEGEQFF. The CDR3, as DNA: TGTGCCAGCAGTTACTCCCCGGGACTAGAGGGTGAGCAGTTCTTC.

This clonotype was seen at least ten times. The V and J genes are TRBV3-1 and TRBJ2-3; 10 nucleotides line up with TRBD2. CDR3 length: 16 residues. Germline CDR1 reads LGHDT; CDR2 reads YNNKEL (reference sequence). J was trimmed by 4 bases and V by 1 base; bases with no gene match: 5. The CDR3 here is CASSQASGGAADTQYF. Here the CDR3 DNA reads TGTGCCAGCAGCCAAGCGAGCGGGGGGGCGGCAGATACGCAGTATTTT.

This clonotype was observed at least ten times. The rearrangement uses TRBV10-3 and TRBJ1-2, with no clear D. Trimming left V 3 bases short and J 0 bases short, with 8 bases between. Germline V gene lookup returns CDR1 ENHRY and CDR2 SYGVKD. This CDR3 has 14 residues. DNA of the CDR3: TGTGCCATCAGTGACGGGTCGACTAACTATGGCTACACCTTC. This gives the protein CAISDGSTNYGYTF.

Concerning this clonotype: Given a much more abundant clone one base away, this may be a read error. This chain connects TRBV28 to TRBJ2-5; D unclear. The CDR3 consists of 11 residues. Germline V gene lookup returns CDR1 MDHEN and CDR2 SYDVKM. CDR3 DNA sequence: TGTGCCAGCAGTTTACGGAAGACCCAGTGCTTC. Translation gives CASSLRKTQCF.

This clonotype has at least ten counts. The rearrangement links TRBV6-1 to TRBJ2-5; 8 nucleotides match TRBD1. Germline V lookup: CDR1 MNHNS, CDR2 SASEGT. This CDR3 has 16 residues. With 8 bases clipped from V and 5 bases from J, the junction kept 16 bases outside the gene matches. CDR3 region: CASSVVDRVIWETQYF. The CDR3 nucleotides are TGTGCCAGCTCCGTGGTGGACAGGGTCATCTGGGAGACCCAGTACTTC.

The sample holds a few counts of this clonotype. The V call is TRBV28, the J call TRBJ1-5; D possibly corresponds to TRBD1 (5 bases). Germline V gene data show CDR1 as MDHEN and CDR2 as SYDVKM. The CDR3 runs 17 residues. V was clipped by 1 base and J by 4 bases, with 17 bases between them. This CDR3 reads CASSLLEAGIRNQPQHF. In DNA, the CDR3 is TGTGCCAGCAGTTTATTGGAAGCAGGGATAAGAAATCAGCCCCAGCATTTT. The full variable domain, rest sourced from reference TRBV28 and TRBJ1-5, is DVKVTQSSRYLVKRTGEKVFLECVQDMDHENMFWYRQDPGLGLRLIYFSYDVKMKEKGDIPEGYSVSREKKERFSLILESASTNQTSMYLCASSLLEAGIRNQPQHFGDGTRLSIL.

The sample holds a few counts of this clonotype. This CDR3 is CATSDPETRQPQHF. In DNA, the CDR3 is TGTGCCACCAGTGATCCCGAGACGAGGCAGCCCCAGCATTTT. The chain joins TRBV24-1 to TRBJ1-5; D uncertain. This CDR3 is 14 amino acids long. V lost 3 bases and J 7 bases, leaving 12 bases between the germline ends. Germline CDR1 and CDR2: KGHDR and SFDVKD.

This sequence joins TRBV11-1 and TRBJ2-7; TRBD1 aligns across 9 bases. Germline V gene lookup returns CDR1 SGHAT and CDR2 FQDESV (reference sequence). This CDR3 is 16 amino acids long. V dropped 2 bases and J dropped 3; count of bases not matched to a gene: 8. The CDR3 is CASSLSGQGPRYEQYV. In DNA, the CDR3 is TGTGCCAGCAGCTTATCGGGACAGGGCCCGCGCTACGAGCAGTACGTC.